This T cell receptor beta chain emerged from a study of T cells in Graves' hyperthyroidism and ophthalmopathy. There were TCR beta CDR3 regions amplified from RNA transcripts. The HTBI set primed first-round TCR CDR3 RT-PCR. TCRdb fed the multiplex PCR reads into MiXCR, producing one record per CDR3 protein. The sample contains approximately 400,000 distinct CDR3 sequences, 15% to 20% of which appear only once. The germline V gene has CDR1 SGDLS and CDR2 YYNGEE. J lost 2 bases, V lost 0 bases, and 1 base had no gene match. The CDR3 runs 16 residues. This TCR was sampled from a young man with Graves' ophthalmopathy. Sequenced sample: blood. This chain links TRBV9 with TRBJ2-3; 12 bases map to TRBD2. The CDR3 coding sequence is TGTGCCAGCAGCGTAGCTAGCGGGGGGGCCACAGATACGCAGTATTTT. It yields the protein CASSVASGGATDTQYF.